What follows is one T cell receptor (beta chain) and its context. The CDR3 loop spans 11 amino acids. CDR1 is DFQATT and CDR2 is SNEGSKA in the germline V gene (reference sequence). V gave up 6 bases and J gave up 7 bases, with 10 bases separating them. This entry belongs to a study of OX40 agonist ivuxolimab in advanced cancers. Sequencing used immunoSEQ multiplex PCR; TCRdb keeps in-frame clones, though not all of them. The profile shows 75,000 to 90,000 clones, about 90% of them singletons. The rearrangement joins TRBV20-1 to TRBJ2-4; TRBD1 is a possible D gene (6 bases). The TCR originated in an adult with an advanced solid tumor such as melanoma, head and neck, liver or kidney cancer. The sequencing here drew on CD4+ or CD8+ T cells sorted from blood, taken in a trial of the OX40 agonist ivuxolimab. CDR3 in amino acids: CSANRANIQYF. The CDR3 DNA reads TGCAGTGCGAACAGGGCTAACATTCAGTACTTC.